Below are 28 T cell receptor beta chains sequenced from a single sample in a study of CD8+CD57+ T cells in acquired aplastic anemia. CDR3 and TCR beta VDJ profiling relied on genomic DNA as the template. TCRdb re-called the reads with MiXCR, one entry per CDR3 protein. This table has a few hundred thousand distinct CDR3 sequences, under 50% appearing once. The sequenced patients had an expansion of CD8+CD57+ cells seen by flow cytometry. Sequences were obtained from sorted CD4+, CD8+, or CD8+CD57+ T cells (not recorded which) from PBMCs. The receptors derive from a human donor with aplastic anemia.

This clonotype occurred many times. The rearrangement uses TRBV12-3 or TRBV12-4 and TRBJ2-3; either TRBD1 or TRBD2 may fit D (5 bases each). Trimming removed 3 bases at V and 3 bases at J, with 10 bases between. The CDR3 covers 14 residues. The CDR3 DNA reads TGTGCCAGCAGTTTTGGCAGGGAGACAGATACGCAGTATTTT. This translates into CASSFGRETDTQYF.

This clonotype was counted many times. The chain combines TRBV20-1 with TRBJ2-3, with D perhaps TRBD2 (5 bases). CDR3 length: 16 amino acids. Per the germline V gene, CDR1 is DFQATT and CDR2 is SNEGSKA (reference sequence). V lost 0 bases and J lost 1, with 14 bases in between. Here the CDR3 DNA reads TGCAGTGCTAGAGATTGGGGTAAGGGAGGCACAGATACGCAGTATTTT. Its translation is CSARDWGKGGTDTQYF.

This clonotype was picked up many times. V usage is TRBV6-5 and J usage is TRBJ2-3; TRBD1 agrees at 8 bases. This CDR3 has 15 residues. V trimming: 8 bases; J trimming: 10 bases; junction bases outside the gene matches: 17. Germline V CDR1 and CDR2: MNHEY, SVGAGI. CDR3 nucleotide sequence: TGTGCCAGCCTAACCGTCAGTCAGGGGGCCGATGCGCAGTATTTT. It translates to CASLTVSQGADAQYF.

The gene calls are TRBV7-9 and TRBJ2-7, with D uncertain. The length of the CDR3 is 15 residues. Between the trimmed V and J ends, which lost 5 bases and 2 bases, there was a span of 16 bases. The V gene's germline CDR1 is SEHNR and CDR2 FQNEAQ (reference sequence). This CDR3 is CASSATLTRTYEQYF. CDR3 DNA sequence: TGTGCCAGCAGCGCAACTTTGACGAGGACCTACGAGCAGTACTTC.

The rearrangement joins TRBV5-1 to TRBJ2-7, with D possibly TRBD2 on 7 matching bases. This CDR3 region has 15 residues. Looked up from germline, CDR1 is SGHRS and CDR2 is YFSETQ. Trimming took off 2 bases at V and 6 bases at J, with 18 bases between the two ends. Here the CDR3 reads CASSLGGEHPSEQYF. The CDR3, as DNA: TGCGCCAGCAGCTTAGGGGGGGAGCATCCTTCCGAGCAGTACTTC.

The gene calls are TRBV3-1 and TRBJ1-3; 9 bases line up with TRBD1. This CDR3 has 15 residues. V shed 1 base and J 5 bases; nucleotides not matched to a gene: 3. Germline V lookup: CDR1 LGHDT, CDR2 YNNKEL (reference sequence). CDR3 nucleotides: TGTGCCAGCAGCCAAGGGGGACAGGGAAGAAACACCATATATTTT. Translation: CASSQGGQGRNTIYF.

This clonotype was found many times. The CDR3 DNA sequence: TGTGCCAGCAGTTTAGGGGATCGTTCACCCCTCCACTTT. Amino acids: CASSLGDRSPLHF. The J gene is TRBJ1-6, the V gene TRBV12-3 or TRBV12-4; D is undetermined. There are 13 residues in the CDR3. V dropped 1 base and J dropped 9 bases, with 7 bases sitting between them.

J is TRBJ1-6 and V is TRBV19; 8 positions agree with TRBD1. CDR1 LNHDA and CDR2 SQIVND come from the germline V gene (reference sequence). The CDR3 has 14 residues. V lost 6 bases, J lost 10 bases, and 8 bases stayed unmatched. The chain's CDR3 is CASSVTGGGSPLHF. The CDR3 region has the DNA TGTGCCAGTAGCGTAACAGGGGGAGGGTCACCCCTCCACTTT.

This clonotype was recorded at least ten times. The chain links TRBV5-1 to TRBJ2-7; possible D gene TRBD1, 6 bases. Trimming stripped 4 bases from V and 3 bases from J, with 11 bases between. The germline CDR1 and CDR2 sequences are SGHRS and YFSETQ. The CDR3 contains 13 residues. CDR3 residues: CASSPQGYYEQYF. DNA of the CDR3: TGCGCCAGCAGCCCACAGGGCTACTACGAGCAGTACTTC.

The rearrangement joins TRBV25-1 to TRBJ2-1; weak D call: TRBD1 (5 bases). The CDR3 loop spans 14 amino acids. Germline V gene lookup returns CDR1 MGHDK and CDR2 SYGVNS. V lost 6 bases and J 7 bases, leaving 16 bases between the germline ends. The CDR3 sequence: CASSWDRGGNEQFF. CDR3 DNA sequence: TGTGCCAGCAGCTGGGATAGGGGCGGTAATGAGCAGTTCTTC.

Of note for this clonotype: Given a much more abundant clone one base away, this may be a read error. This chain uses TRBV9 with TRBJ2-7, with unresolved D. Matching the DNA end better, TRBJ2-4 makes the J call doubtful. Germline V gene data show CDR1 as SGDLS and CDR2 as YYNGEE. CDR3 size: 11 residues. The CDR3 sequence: CAGSVENIQYF. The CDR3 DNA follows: TGTGCCGGCAGCGTAGAAAACATTCAGTACTTC.

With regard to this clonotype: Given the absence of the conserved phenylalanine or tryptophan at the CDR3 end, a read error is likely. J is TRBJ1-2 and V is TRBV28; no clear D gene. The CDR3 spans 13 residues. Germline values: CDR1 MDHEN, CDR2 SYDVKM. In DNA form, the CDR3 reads TGCGCCAGCAGTTTAACTGGAGTTGCTGGCTACACCTCC. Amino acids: CASSLTGVAGYTS.

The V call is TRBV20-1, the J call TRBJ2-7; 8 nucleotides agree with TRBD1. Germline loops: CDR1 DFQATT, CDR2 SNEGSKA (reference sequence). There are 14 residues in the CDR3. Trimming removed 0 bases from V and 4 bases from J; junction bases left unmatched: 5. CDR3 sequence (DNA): TGCAGTGCTAGAGATAGACAGGGGCGTTACGAGCAGTACTTC. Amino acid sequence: CSARDRQGRYEQYF.

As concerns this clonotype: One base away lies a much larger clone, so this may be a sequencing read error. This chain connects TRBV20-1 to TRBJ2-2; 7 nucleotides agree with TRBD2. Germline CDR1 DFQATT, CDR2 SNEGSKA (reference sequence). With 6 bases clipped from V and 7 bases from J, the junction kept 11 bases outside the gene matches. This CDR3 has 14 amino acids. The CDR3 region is CSARLVGGVGELFF. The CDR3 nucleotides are TGCAGTGCGAGATTAGTGGGGGGGGTCGGGGAGCTGTTTTTT.

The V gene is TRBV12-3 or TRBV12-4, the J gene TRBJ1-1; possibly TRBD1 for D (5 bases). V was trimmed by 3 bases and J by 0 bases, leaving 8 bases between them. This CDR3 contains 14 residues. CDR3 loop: CASSFEGLNTEAFF. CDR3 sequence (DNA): TGTGCCAGCAGTTTCGAGGGGCTGAACACTGAAGCTTTCTTT.

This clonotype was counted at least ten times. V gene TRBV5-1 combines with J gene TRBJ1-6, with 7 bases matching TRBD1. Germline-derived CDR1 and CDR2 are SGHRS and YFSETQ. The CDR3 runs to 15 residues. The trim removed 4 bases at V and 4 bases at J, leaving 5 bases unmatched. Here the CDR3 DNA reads TGCGCCAGCAGCAACTCGGGACAGTATAATTCACCCCTCCACTTT. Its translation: CASSNSGQYNSPLHF.

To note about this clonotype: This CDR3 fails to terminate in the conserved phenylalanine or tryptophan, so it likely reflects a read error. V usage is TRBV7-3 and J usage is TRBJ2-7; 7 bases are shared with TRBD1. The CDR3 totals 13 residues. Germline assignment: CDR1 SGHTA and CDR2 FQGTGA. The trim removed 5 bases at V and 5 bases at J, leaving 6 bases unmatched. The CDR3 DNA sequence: TGTGCCAGCAGCGACGGCGACAGGGACGAGCAGTACCTC. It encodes CASSDGDRDEQYL.

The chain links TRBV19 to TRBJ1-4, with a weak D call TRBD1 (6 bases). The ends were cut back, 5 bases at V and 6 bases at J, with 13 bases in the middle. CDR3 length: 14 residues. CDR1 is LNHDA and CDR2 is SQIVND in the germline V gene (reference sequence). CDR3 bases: TGTGCCAGTAGTTACTGGCAGGGGCATGAAAAACTGTTTTTT. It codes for CASSYWQGHEKLFF.

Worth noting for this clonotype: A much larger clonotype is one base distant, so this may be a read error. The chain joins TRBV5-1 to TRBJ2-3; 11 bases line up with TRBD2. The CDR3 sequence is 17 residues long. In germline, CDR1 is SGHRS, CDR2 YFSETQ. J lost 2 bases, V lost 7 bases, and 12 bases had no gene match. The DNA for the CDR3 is TGCGCCAGCGGCTCTCGACCTAGCGGGGGGTCCACAGATACGCAGTATTTT. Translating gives CASGSRPSGGSTDTQYF.

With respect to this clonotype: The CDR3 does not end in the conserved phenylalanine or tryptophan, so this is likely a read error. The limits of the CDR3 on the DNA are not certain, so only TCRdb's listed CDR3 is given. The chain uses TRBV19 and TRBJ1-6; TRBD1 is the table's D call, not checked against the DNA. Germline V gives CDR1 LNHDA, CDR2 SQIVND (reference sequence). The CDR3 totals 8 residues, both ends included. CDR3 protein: CASSGGAL.

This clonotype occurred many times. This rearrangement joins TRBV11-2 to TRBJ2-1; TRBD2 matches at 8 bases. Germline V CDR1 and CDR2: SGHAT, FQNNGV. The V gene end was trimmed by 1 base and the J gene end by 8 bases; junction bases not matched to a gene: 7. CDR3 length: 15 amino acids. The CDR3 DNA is TGTGCCAGCAGCTTAGGTTCGGGGGGGCAGGATGAGCAGTTCTTC. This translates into CASSLGSGGQDEQFF.

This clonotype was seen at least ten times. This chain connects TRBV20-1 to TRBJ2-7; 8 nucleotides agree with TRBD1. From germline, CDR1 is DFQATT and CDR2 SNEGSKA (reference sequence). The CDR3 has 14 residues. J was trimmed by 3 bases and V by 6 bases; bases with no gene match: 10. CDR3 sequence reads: CSAYSGTGYYEQYF. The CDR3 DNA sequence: TGCAGTGCCTATTCCGGGACAGGCTACTACGAGCAGTACTTC.

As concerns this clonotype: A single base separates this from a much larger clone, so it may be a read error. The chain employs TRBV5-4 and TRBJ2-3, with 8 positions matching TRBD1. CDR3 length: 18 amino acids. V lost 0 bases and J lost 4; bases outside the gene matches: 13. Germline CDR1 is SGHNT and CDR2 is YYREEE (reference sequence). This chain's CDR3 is CASSLVTGGRYHADTQYF. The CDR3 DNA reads TGTGCCAGCAGCTTGGTAACAGGGGGAAGGTATCATGCAGATACGCAGTATTTT.

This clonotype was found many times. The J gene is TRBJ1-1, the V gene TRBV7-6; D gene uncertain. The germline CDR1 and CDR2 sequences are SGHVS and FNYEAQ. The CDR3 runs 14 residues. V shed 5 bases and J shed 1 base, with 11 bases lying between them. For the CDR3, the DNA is TGTGCCAGCAGCCCTTACAGCGGGAACACTGAAGCTTTCTTT. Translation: CASSPYSGNTEAFF.

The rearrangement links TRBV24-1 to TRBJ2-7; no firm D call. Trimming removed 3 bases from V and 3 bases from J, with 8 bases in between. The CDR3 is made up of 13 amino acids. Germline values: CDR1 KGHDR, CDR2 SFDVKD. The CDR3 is CATSDVSGYEQYF. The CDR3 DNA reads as TGTGCCACCAGTGATGTCAGTGGCTACGAGCAGTACTTC.

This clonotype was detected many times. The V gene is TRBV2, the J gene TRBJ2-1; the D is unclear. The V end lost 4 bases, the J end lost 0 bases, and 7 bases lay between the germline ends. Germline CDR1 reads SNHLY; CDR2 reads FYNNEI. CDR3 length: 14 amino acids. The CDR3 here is CASSASRSYNEQFF. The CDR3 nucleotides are TGTGCCAGCAGTGCCTCGCGCTCCTACAATGAGCAGTTCTTC.

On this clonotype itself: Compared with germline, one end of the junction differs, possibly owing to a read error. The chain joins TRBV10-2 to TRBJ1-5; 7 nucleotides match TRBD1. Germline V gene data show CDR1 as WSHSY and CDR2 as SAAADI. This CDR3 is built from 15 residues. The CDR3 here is CASSTDREHGQPQHF. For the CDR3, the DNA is TGTGCCAGCAGTACCGACAGGGAACATGGTCAGCCCCAGCATTTT.

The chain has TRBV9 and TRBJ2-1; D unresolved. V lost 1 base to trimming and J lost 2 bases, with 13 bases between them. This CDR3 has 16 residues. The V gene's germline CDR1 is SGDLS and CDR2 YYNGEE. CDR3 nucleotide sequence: TGTGCCAGCAGCGTAACCAGCGATCATACCTACAATGAGCAGTTCTTC. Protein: CASSVTSDHTYNEQFF.